This T cell receptor beta chain was captured by sequencing in a study of regulatory T cells in long-lasting Graves disease. Arm-PCR of CDR3 regions and iRepertoire HTBI primers were used to build TCR beta libraries. TCRdb reanalysed the multiplex PCR reads using MiXCR and keeps one entry per CDR3 protein. This table holds 600,000 to 650,000 distinct CDR3 sequences, 15% to 20% found once. Trimming removed 1 base from V and 4 bases from J, with 5 bases in between. CDR1 is MNHNS, CDR2 SASEGT, per germline. This CDR3 spans 13 amino acids. Time point denoted: newly diagnosed GD, antithyroid drugs for less than 3 months. Generation of the TCR library employed RNA extracted from PBMCs. This sample was also put to use in a study of T cells in Graves' hyperthyroidism and ophthalmopathy. According to that study: Primed by the HTBI set, a first-round RT-PCR was run on the TCR CDR3.

The source is a woman in her twenties or thirties with Graves disease. The sample consisted of peripheral blood mononuclear cells (PBMCs), taken at new diagnosis, from a patient treated with antithyroid drugs. The J gene is TRBJ2-1, the V gene TRBV6-1; D uncertain. CDR3 amino acids: CASSEVIYNEQFF. CDR3 coding DNA: TGTGCCAGCAGTGAAGTCATTTACAATGAGCAGTTCTTC.